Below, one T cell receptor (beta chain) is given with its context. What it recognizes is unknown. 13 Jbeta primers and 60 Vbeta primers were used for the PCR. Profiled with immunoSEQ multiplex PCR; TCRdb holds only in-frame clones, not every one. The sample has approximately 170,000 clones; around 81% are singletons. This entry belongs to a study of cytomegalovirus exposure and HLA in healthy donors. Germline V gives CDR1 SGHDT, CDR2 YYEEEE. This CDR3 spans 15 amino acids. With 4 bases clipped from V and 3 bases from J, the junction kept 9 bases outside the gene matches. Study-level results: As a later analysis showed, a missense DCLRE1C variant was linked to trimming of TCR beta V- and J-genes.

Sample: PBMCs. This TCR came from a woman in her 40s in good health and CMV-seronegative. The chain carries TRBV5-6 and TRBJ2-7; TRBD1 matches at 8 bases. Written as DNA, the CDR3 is TGTGCCAGCAGCCCCGGACAGGGCGTTTTCTACGAGCAGTACTTC. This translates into CASSPGQGVFYEQYF.